Below are 19 T cell receptor delta chains sequenced from a single sample in a study of gamma-delta chains in newborns, infants, children. TCRdb re-identified clones in the reads via CATT. The sample holds around 1,800 delta-chain clones, 41% seen once. The sequenced sample consisted of blood. Receptor source: a child who had a fever.

This clone was seen only a few times. A clone one base away is much larger, so this may be a read error. The chain is built from TRDV2 and TRDJ1, with 13 bases identical to TRDD3. The CDR3 sequence is 18 residues long. With V trimmed by 3 bases and J by 0 bases, 9 bases remained unmatched. The V gene's germline CDR1 is GEAIGNYY and CDR2 EKD. For the CDR3, the DNA is TGTGCCTGTGACCCCCTGAGTACTGGGGGATACGACACCGATAAACTCATCTTT. Protein: CACDPLSTGGYDTDKLIF.

With regard to this clone: With a far larger clone one base away, a read error is the likely cause. V is TRDV2 and J is TRDJ1, with 11 bases matching TRDD3. The germline gives CDR1 GEAIGNYY, CDR2 EKD. The CDR3 is made up of 22 amino acids. Trimming at V came to 0 bases and at J to 0 bases, leaving 20 bases not matched to a gene. This chain's CDR3 is CACDTLGVAGGYSRHNTDKLIF. In DNA form, the CDR3 reads TGTGCCTGTGACACCCTAGGCGTGGCTGGGGGATACTCCAGGCACAACACCGATAAACTCATCTTT.

A note on this clone: A far larger clone lies a single base away; this is likely a read error. The J gene is TRDJ3, the V gene TRDV2; perhaps TRDD3 as D (5 bases). Germline lookup yields CDR1 GEAIGNYY and CDR2 EKD. The germline V and J ends were trimmed by 3 bases and 2 bases, with 25 bases remaining between them. CDR3 size: 21 residues. The CDR3 loop is CACDSIVLGSQGPWDTRQMFF. The CDR3 bases are TGTGCCTGTGACTCCATCGTTTTGGGGTCCCAGGGCCCCTGGGACACCCGACAGATGTTTTTC.

In DNA form, the CDR3 reads TGTGCCTGTGATCCCTTACTGGAGGATACAGGCTCCTGGGACACCCGACAGATGTTTTTC. Its protein is CACDPLLEDTGSWDTRQMFF. The chain links TRDV2 to TRDJ3; D might be TRDD3 (6 bases). V was trimmed by 4 bases and J by 0 bases, leaving 21 bases between them. The CDR3 runs 20 residues. Germline V gives CDR1 GEAIGNYY, CDR2 EKD.

This clone has just one count. A much more abundant neighbour one base away suggests this may be a read error. CDR3 sequence reads: CACDHVLRTGVRNTDKLIF. The CDR3 coding sequence is TGTGCCTGTGACCACGTTCTGAGAACTGGGGTTCGGAACACCGATAAACTCATCTTT. The chain joins TRDV2 to TRDJ1; 7 bases line up with TRDD3. Trimming removed 3 bases from V and 0 bases from J; junction bases left unmatched: 18. This CDR3 contains 19 residues. CDR1 is GEAIGNYY, CDR2 EKD, per germline.

The chain joins TRDV2 to TRDJ3; 11 bases agree with TRDD3. Per the germline V gene, CDR1 is GEAIGNYY and CDR2 is EKD. This CDR3 spans 19 amino acids. V lost 2 bases, J lost 0 bases, and 5 bases stayed unmatched. CDR3 coding DNA: TGTGCCTGTGACAAAGTACTGGGGGATAGCTCCTGGGACACCCGACAGATGTTTTTC. This translates into CACDKVLGDSSWDTRQMFF.

This clone was recorded a few times. The chain recombines TRDV2 with TRDJ1; 10 bases are shared with TRDD3. The CDR3 is made up of 19 amino acids. Germline V gene lookup returns CDR1 GEAIGNYY and CDR2 EKD. V dropped 0 bases and J dropped 3; count of bases not matched to a gene: 15. Here the CDR3 DNA reads TGTGCCTGTGACACCCTCGAACTGGGGGATTCTGCCGGTCCCGATAAACTCATCTTT. This codes for CACDTLELGDSAGPDKLIF.

On this clone itself: A read error may be the cause here, since a much bigger clone is one base away. This sequence joins TRDV2 and TRDJ1, with D perhaps TRDD3 (6 bases). The CDR3 sequence is 15 residues long. Germline V gene data show CDR1 as GEAIGNYY and CDR2 as EKD. Trimming removed 3 bases from V and 0 bases from J, with 13 bases in between. In nucleotides, the CDR3 is TGTGCCTGTGACGCGCTGGGGAACGACACCGATAAACTCATCTTT. Translating it yields CACDALGNDTDKLIF.

This clone turned up a few times. This chain connects TRDV2 to TRDJ1; 12 bases match TRDD3. Trimming removed 0 bases from V and 0 bases from J; junction bases left unmatched: 7. CDR1 is GEAIGNYY and CDR2 is EKD in the germline V gene. This CDR3 is 18 amino acids long. The CDR3 loop is CACDTVLLGDTYTDKLIF. The CDR3 coding sequence is TGTGCCTGTGACACCGTGTTACTGGGGGATACTTACACCGATAAACTCATCTTT.

Only a few counts were recorded for this clone. Written as DNA, the CDR3 is TGTGCCTGTGACACCGTTACTGGGGGATACGAGTACACCGATAAACTCATCTTT. This gives the protein CACDTVTGGYEYTDKLIF. The chain joins TRDV2 to TRDJ1; 13 bases are a match to TRDD3. V shed 0 bases, J shed 0 bases, and the junction held 6 bases outside the gene matches. CDR3 length equals 18 residues. Germline V CDR1 and CDR2: GEAIGNYY, EKD.

This clone was observed once. Since a much larger clone is just one base distant, this may be a read error. The chain is built from TRDV1 and TRDJ1, with TRDD3 matching over 9 bases. Germline V gene sequence: CDR1 TSWWSYY, CDR2 QGS. This CDR3 region has 21 residues. J lost 3 bases, V lost 5 bases, and 25 bases had no gene match. The CDR3 protein is CALGPPPTHRGIPRTADKLIF. CDR3 nucleotides: TGTGCTCTTGGGCCCCCACCTACCCACAGGGGGATACCTCGTACAGCCGATAAACTCATCTTT.

The gene calls are TRDV2 and TRDJ1, with D possibly being TRDD3 (6 bases). V lost 2 bases and J 0 bases, leaving 27 bases between the germline ends. Germline CDR1 GEAIGNYY, CDR2 EKD. This CDR3 is 20 amino acids long. The CDR3 coding sequence is TGTGCCTGTGACAAAGTCCATTCCCTGGGGACGGTCATTAACACCGATAAACTCATCTTT. This sequence encodes CACDKVHSLGTVINTDKLIF.

With regard to this clone: A read error may account for a junction end that differs from germline. This specimen includes other DNA sequences encoding the same CDR3. The chain employs TRDV2 and TRDJ1; 7 nucleotides line up with TRDD3. CDR3 length: 17 residues. Germline CDR1 GEAIGNYY, CDR2 EKD. The CDR3 DNA is TGTGCCTGTGACACATTGGGGGAGAATACAGACACCGATAAACTCACCTTT. It yields the protein CACDTLGENTDTDKLTF.

A word on this clone: This may be a read error: a much more frequent sequence differs by one nucleotide. Distinct nucleotide sequences in the sample also encode this CDR3. This rearrangement joins TRDV2 to TRDJ3, with 13 bases matching TRDD3. In germline, CDR1 is GEAIGNYY, CDR2 EKD. The CDR3 consists of 22 residues. CDR3 coding DNA: TGTGCCTGTGACACCGTTGGGACGAGTACTGGGGGATACGTCTGGGACACCCGGCAGATGTTTTTC. Its protein product is CACDTVGTSTGGYVWDTRQMFF.

This clone was seen a single time. The germline gene is not matched at one end of the junction; a read error may be the cause. The genes are TRDV2 and TRDJ1, with 7 bases lining up with TRDD3. Germline V gene lookup returns CDR1 GEAIGNYY and CDR2 EKD. The CDR3 runs to 15 residues. The CDR3 coding sequence is TGTGCCTGTGACGCACTGGGGTCGTACACCGATGAACTCATCTTT. It encodes CACDALGSYTDELIF.

This clone turned up a few times. The chain is built from TRDV2 and TRDJ1; D unresolved. Germline CDR1 is GEAIGNYY and CDR2 is EKD. Trimming removed 0 bases from V and 3 bases from J, with 10 bases in between. CDR3 length: 14 residues. CDR3 sequence (DNA): TGTGCCTGTGACACCTTGGGTAGGGCCGATAAACTCATCTTT. It yields the protein CACDTLGRADKLIF.

Turning to this clone: The junction departs from the called germline gene at one end, perhaps through a read error. The V gene is TRDV2, the J gene TRDJ1; TRDD3 aligns across 7 bases. The CDR3 has 13 amino acids. Germline V CDR1 and CDR2: GEAIGNYY, EKD. CDR3: CACDTWGTDKLTF. CDR3 in DNA: TGTGCCTGTGACACCTGGGGGACCGATAAACTCACCTTT.

This clone was detected only once. The CDR3 nucleotides are TGTGCCTGTGACACCTGGAGGATCGATAAACTCATCTTT. This sequence encodes CACDTWRIDKLIF. The J gene is TRDJ1, the V gene TRDV2; D not certain. Trimming cost V 0 bases and J 4 bases, with 8 bases left between them. The CDR3 has 13 amino acids. Germline lookup yields CDR1 GEAIGNYY and CDR2 EKD.

This clone has only a few counts. A clone one base away is much larger, so this may be a read error. Other DNA sequences in the same sample also yield this CDR3. CDR3 sequence: CACDTVRGGDTPTKQSDTDKLIF. CDR3 nucleotide sequence: TGTGCCTGTGACACCGTACGGGGGGGGGATACCCCAACGAAACAGTCCGACACCGATAAACTCATCTTT. The chain links TRDV2 to TRDJ1, with 9 nucleotides matching TRDD3. With 0 bases clipped from V and 0 bases from J, the junction kept 25 bases outside the gene matches. CDR3 size: 23 residues. Germline CDR1 GEAIGNYY, CDR2 EKD.